This record concerns one T cell receptor beta chain sequence. The data stem from a study of cytomegalovirus exposure and HLA in healthy donors. Background on the study: Of approximately 400 genotyped donors, about 81% clustered with self-reported Caucasian donors.

The PCR was carried out with 60 Vbeta primers and 13 Jbeta primers. The data were produced by immunoSEQ multiplex PCR, yet TCRdb's version contains in-frame clones alone and is incomplete. The data contain about 200,000 clones, around 75% of them singletons. The trim removed 0 bases at V and 3 bases at J, leaving 1 base unmatched. This CDR3 has 15 amino acids. Germline CDR1 and CDR2: MNHEY and SVGAGI. This chain joins TRBV6-5 and TRBJ1-4; 7 bases are a match to TRBD1. This TCR came from a young woman in good health and CMV-seronegative. Sequenced material: PBMCs. The CDR3 is CASSYSGTANEKLFF. CDR3 nucleotides: TGTGCCAGCAGTTACTCCGGGACAGCTAATGAAAAACTGTTTTTT.